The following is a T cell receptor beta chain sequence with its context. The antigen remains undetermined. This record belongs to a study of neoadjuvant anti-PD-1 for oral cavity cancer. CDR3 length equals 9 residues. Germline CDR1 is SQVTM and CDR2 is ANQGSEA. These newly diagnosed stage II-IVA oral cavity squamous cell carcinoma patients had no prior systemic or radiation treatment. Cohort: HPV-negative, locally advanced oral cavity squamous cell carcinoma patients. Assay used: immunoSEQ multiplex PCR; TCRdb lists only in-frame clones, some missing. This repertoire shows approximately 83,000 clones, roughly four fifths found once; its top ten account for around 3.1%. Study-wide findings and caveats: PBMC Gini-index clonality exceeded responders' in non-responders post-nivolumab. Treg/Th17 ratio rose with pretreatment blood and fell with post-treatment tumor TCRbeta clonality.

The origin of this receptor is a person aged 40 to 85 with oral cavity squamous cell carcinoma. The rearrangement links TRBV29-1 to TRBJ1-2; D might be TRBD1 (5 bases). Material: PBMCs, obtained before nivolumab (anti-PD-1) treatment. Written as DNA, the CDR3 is TGCAATGGGGGCTATGGCTACACCTTC. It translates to CNGGYGYTF.